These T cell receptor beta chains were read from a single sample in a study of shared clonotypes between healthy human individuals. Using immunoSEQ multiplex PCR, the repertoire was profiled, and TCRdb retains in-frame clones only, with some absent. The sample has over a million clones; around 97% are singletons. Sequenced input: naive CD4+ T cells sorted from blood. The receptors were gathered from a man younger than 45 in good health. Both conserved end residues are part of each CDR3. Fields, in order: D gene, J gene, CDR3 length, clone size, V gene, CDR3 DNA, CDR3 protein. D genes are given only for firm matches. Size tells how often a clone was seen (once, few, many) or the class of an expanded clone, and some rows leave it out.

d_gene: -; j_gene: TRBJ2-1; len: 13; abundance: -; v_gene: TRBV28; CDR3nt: TGTGCCAGCAGTTTGGGTACAGAGAATGAGCAGTTCTTC; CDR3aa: CASSLGTENEQFF
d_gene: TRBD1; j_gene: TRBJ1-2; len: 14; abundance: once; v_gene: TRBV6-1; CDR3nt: TGTGCCAGCAGTGAACGGACAGGGAGACCTATGGGCACCTTC; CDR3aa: CASSERTGRPMGTF
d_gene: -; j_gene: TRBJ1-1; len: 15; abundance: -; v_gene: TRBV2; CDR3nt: TGTGCCAGCAGTTATTTCGCGCGGGCTTGGACTGAAGCTTTCTTT; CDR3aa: CASSYFARAWTEAFF
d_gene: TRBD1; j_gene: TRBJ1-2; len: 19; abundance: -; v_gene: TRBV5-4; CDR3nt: TGTGCCAGCAGCTCCCCCGCGACAGGGGGCGCGGGTCATCACGGCGGCTACACCTTC; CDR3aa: CASSSPATGGAGHHGGYTF
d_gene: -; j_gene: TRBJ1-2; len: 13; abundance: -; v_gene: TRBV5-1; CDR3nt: TGCGCCAGCAGCACGACGAGGGCGGATGGCTACACCTTC; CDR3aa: CASSTTRADGYTF
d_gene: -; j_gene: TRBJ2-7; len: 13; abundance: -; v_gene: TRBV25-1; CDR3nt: TGTGCCAGCAGAGCTCGGACGGGCTACGAGCAGTACTTC; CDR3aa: CASRARTGYEQYF
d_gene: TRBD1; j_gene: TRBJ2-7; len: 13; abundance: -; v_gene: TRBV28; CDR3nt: TGTGCCAGCAGTACGGGGACAGTTAGGGAGCAGTACTTC; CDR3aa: CASSTGTVREQYF
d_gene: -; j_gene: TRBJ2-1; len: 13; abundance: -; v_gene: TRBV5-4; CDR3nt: TGTGCCAGCAGCTTGGGCGGACAGAAAGAGCAGTTCTTC; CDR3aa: CASSLGGQKEQFF
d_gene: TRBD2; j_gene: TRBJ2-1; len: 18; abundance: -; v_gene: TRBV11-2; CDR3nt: TGTGCCAGCAGCTTAGGCCTAACACTAGCGGGGGGATACAATGAGCAGTTCTTC; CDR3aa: CASSLGLTLAGGYNEQFF
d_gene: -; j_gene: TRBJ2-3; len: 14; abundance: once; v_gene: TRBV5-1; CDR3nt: TGCGCCAGCAGCTTGGGTGGGGGAACAGATACGCAGTATTTT; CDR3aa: CASSLGGGTDTQYF
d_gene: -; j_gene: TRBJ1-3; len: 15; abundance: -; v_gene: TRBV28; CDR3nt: TGTGCCAGCACTAAGCGTAGGCCCGCGGGAAACACCATATATTTT; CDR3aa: CASTKRRPAGNTIYF
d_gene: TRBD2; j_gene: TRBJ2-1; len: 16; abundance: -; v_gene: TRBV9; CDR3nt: TGTGCCAGCAGCATGCTAGCGGGAGGGCCAATGAATGAGCAGTTCTTC; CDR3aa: CASSMLAGGPMNEQFF
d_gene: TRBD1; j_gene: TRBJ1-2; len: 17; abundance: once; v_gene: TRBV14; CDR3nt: TGTGCCAGCAGCCAAGCCCCCGGGACAGGACATGGCTATGGCTACACCTTC; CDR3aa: CASSQAPGTGHGYGYTF
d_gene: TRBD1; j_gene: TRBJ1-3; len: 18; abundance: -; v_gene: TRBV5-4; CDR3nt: TGTGCCAGCAGGTCGATTACAGGGGATTCGGACTCTGGAAACACCATATATTTT; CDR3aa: CASRSITGDSDSGNTIYF
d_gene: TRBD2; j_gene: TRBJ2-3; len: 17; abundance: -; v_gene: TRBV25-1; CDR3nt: TGTGCCAGCAGTGCCGGGGGGACTAGCGGGAGCACAGATACGCAGTATTTT; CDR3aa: CASSAGGTSGSTDTQYF
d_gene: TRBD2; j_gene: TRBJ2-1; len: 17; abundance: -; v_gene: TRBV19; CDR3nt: TGTGCCAGTAGTATGGGACTAGCGGGAGTACCCTACAATGAGCAGTTCTTC; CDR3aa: CASSMGLAGVPYNEQFF
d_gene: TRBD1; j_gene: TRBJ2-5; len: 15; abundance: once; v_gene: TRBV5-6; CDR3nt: TGTGCCAGCAGCTCGGGACAGCTGTACCAAGAGACCCAGTACTTC; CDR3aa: CASSSGQLYQETQYF
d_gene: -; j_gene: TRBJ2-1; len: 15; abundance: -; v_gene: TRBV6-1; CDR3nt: TGTGCCAGCAGTGGAAGCGGTAACTCCTACAATGAGCAGTTCTTC; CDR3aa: CASSGSGNSYNEQFF
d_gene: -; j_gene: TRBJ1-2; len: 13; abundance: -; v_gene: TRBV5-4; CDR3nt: TGTGCCAGCAGCCCCCCGGGGGGCTATGGCTACACCTTC; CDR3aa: CASSPPGGYGYTF
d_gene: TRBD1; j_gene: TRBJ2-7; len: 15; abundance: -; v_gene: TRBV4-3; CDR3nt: TGCGCCAGCAGCCAAGATCTGGTAGGGGGCGGTGAGCAGTACTTC; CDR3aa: CASSQDLVGGGEQYF
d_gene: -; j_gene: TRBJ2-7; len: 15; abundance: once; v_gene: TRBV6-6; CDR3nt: TGTGCCAGCAGTTACGGGGTCACTAGATCCTACGAGCAGTACTTC; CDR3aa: CASSYGVTRSYEQYF
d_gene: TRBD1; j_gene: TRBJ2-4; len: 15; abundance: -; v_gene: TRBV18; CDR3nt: TGTGCCAGCTCACCCTCAACAGGGGTGTACGACATTCAGTACTTC; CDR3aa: CASSPSTGVYDIQYF
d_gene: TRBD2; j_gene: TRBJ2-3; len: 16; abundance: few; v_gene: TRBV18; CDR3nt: TGTGCCAGCTCACCGGGGGGGACTAGAGCCACAGATACGCAGTATTTT; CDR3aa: CASSPGGTRATDTQYF
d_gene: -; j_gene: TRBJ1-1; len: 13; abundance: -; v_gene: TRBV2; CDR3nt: TGTGCCAGCACATCAGGCCCCGCGGCTGAAGCTTTCTTT; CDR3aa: CASTSGPAAEAFF
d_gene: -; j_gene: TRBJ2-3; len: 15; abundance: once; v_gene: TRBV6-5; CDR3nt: TGTGCCAGCAGTTGGAACGGGTTAGGAACGGATACGCAGTATTTT; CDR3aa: CASSWNGLGTDTQYF
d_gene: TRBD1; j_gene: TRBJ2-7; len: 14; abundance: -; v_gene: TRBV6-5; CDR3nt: TGTGCCAGCAGCCACCGGGACAGGGGAGGGGAGCAGTACTTC; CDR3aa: CASSHRDRGGEQYF
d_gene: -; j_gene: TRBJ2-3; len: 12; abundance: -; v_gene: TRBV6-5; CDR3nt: TGTGCCAGCAGTTACTCTAGGGATACGCAGTATTTT; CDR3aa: CASSYSRDTQYF
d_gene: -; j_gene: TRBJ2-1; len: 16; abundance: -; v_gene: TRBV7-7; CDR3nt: TGTGCTAGCAGCTTGGCCGGTCCAATCTCCTACAATGAGCAGTTCTTC; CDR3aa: CASSLAGPISYNEQFF
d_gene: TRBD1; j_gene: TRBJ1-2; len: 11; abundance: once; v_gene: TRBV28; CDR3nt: TGTGCCAGCAGACAGGGGCATGGCTACACCTTC; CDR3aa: CASRQGHGYTF
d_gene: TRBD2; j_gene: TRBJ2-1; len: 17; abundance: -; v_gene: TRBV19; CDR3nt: TGTGCCAGTAGTGTTGGGTCGGGCGGGAGGGCCTTAGGTGAGCAGTTCTTC; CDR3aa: CASSVGSGGRALGEQFF
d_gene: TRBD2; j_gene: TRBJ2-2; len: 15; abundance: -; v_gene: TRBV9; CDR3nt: TGTGCCAGCAGCGTAGTCTCTAGCGGGAGCGGGGAGCTGTTTTTT; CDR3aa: CASSVVSSGSGELFF
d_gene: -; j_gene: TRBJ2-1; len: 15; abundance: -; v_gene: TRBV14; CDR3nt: TGTGCCAGCAGCCAAGAGCGGACTTTATACAATGAGCAGTTCTTC; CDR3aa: CASSQERTLYNEQFF
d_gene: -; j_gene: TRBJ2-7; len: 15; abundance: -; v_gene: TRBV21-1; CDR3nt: TGTGCCAGCAGCACTAGCGGGAGGGGACCCTACGAGCAGTACTTC; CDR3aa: CASSTSGRGPYEQYF
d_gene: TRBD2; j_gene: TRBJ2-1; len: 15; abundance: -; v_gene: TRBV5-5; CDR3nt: TGTGCCAGCAGGCAACCGGGACTAGCTGGCAATGAGCAGTTCTTC; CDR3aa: CASRQPGLAGNEQFF
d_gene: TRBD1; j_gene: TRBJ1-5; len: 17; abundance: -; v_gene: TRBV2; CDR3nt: TGTGCCAGCAGTGGGGGGACAGGGAACCGTAGCAATCAGCCCCAGCATTTT; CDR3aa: CASSGGTGNRSNQPQHF
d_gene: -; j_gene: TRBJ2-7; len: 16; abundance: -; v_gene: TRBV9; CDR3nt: TGTGCCAGCAGCCCTGGGCATCAGTTGGTGGGCTACGAGCAGTACTTC; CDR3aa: CASSPGHQLVGYEQYF
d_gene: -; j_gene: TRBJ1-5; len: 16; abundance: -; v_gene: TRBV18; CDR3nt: TGTGCCAGCTCACCACTCCCTCCTCTTAGCAATCAGCCCCAGCATTTT; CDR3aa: CASSPLPPLSNQPQHF
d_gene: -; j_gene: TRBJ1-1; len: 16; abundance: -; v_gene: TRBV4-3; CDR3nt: TGCGCCAGCAGCCAAGCGCTAATCAGGGCGAACACTGAAGCTTTCTTT; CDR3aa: CASSQALIRANTEAFF
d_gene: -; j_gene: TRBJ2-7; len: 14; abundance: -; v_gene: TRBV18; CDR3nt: TGTGCCAGCTCACCGCTGGGGGGCGGGTACGAGCAGTACTTC; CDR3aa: CASSPLGGGYEQYF
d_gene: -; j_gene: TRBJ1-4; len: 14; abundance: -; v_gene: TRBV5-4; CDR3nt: TGTGCCAGCAGCGCAGGTGGGGTTGATGAAAAACTGTTTTTT; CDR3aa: CASSAGGVDEKLFF